The 13 T cell receptor beta chains listed next were all sequenced from one sample in a study of blood T cell repertoires in COVID-19. Sequenced by immunoSEQ multiplex PCR; TCRdb stores in-frame clones only, minus some. The sample holds some 190,000 clones, 84% seen once. Sequencing was carried out using PBMCs or T cells enriched from blood (not recorded which). The receptors here all came from a woman aged 25 to 45 who had been exposed to COVID-19.

This chain connects TRBV11-3 to TRBJ2-3; 9 bases map to TRBD2. Losses at the gene ends were 4 bases for V and 1 base for J; bases not matched to a gene: 9. This CDR3 has 17 residues. From germline, CDR1 is SGHNT and CDR2 YENEEA. The CDR3 coding sequence is TGTGCCAGCAGCTGGACAACTATAGCGGGGGGCACAGATACGCAGTATTTT. It specifies CASSWTTIAGGTDTQYF.

The J gene is TRBJ1-5, the V gene TRBV24-1; D possibly corresponds to TRBD1 (6 bases). The length of the CDR3 is 15 residues. Trimming left V 5 bases short and J 1 base short, with 11 bases between. Germline V gene lookup returns CDR1 KGHDR and CDR2 SFDVKD. CDR3 DNA: TGTGCCACCAGTGGCGGGGGCAAAAGCAATCAGCCCCAGCATTTT. Translating it yields CATSGGGKSNQPQHF.

The chain joins TRBV5-4 to TRBJ1-1; D is unclear. The CDR3 length is 17 residues. CDR1 and CDR2 from the germline V gene are SGHNT and YYREEE (reference sequence). The V gene lost 0 bases and the J gene lost 0 bases, with 15 bases spanning the gap. The CDR3 DNA follows: TGTGCCAGCAGCTTGGGAGGCCCCGTGGTAATGAACACTGAAGCTTTCTTT. Protein sequence: CASSLGGPVVMNTEAFF.

This chain joins TRBV27 and TRBJ1-5; TRBD1 aligns across 8 bases. This CDR3 has 16 amino acids. V was clipped by 2 bases and J by 5 bases; unmatched bases: 8. CDR1 and CDR2 (germline): MNHEY, SMNVEV (reference sequence). The CDR3 here is CASSLDWTGRDQPQHF. CDR3 nucleotides: TGTGCCAGCAGTTTAGATTGGACAGGGAGGGATCAGCCCCAGCATTTT.

The CDR3 DNA is TGTGCCATCAGTGAGTCGACAGATAGCACAGATACGCAGTATTTT. It codes for CAISESTDSTDTQYF. The genes are TRBV10-3 and TRBJ2-3; a weak D match, TRBD1 (5 bases). CDR3 length: 15 amino acids. Per the germline V gene, CDR1 is ENHRY and CDR2 is SYGVKD. The V gene lost 0 bases and the J gene lost 0 bases, with 7 bases spanning the gap.

V usage is TRBV7-2 and J usage is TRBJ2-5; TRBD2 aligns across 7 bases. The germline gives CDR1 SGHTA, CDR2 FQGNSA. The ends lost 2 bases at V and 6 bases at J; junction bases unmatched: 12. CDR3 length: 16 amino acids. The CDR3 protein is CASSLSFLAALQTQYF. CDR3 coding DNA: TGTGCCAGCAGCTTATCCTTTCTAGCGGCCCTCCAGACCCAGTACTTC.

The chain is built from TRBV7-6 and TRBJ2-3, with D possibly TRBD2 on 6 matching bases. Germline-derived CDR1 and CDR2 are SGHVS and FNYEAQ. The CDR3 is 15 amino acids. The V gene lost 4 bases and the J gene lost 0 bases, with 11 bases spanning the gap. CDR3 residues: CASSSGGVSTDTQYF. The DNA for the CDR3 is TGTGCCAGCAGCTCTGGCGGGGTTAGCACAGATACGCAGTATTTT.

J is TRBJ1-1 and V is TRBV5-6; possibly TRBD1 for D (5 bases). CDR1 and CDR2 (germline): SGHDT, YYEEEE. V lost 4 bases and J 4 bases, leaving 23 bases between the germline ends. The CDR3 is 17 amino acids. This CDR3 is CASSGSDIMIWGTEAFF. The CDR3 DNA reads TGTGCCAGCAGCGGATCGGACATTATGATATGGGGCACTGAAGCTTTCTTT.

This chain connects TRBV2 to TRBJ2-5; TRBD1 matches 7 bases. This CDR3 has 15 residues. The germline CDR1 and CDR2 sequences are SNHLY and FYNNEI. Unmatched junction bases numbered 8, after V lost 2 bases and J lost 5 bases. The CDR3 DNA is TGTGCCAGCAGTGAACTACGACGGGGACAGGAGACCCAGTACTTC. Its translation is CASSELRRGQETQYF.

V usage is TRBV4-3 and J usage is TRBJ2-3; tentative D call: TRBD2 (5 bases). Germline V gives CDR1 LGHNA, CDR2 YSLEER. There are 16 residues in the CDR3. Trimming took off 4 bases at V and 1 base at J, with 15 bases between the two ends. CDR3 sequence: CASSPRGPGGTDTQYF. CDR3 bases: TGCGCCAGCAGCCCCCGAGGGCCCGGCGGCACAGATACGCAGTATTTT.

This chain uses TRBV18 with TRBJ1-4; tentative D call: TRBD1 (6 bases). The CDR3 loop spans 17 amino acids. V lost 0 bases and J lost 3, with 14 bases in between. Germline V CDR1 and CDR2: KGHSH, LQKENI. For the CDR3, the DNA is TGTGCCAGCTCACCACCGTCGGGGGGCGCAGCTAATGAAAAACTGTTTTTT. Amino acids: CASSPPSGGAANEKLFF.

The chain has TRBV27 and TRBJ1-1, with TRBD1 as a possible D gene (6 bases). Per germline, CDR1 MNHEY and CDR2 SMNVEV (reference sequence). The length of the CDR3 is 21 residues. Between the trimmed V and J ends, which lost 6 bases and 10 bases, there was a span of 42 bases. CDR3 bases: TGTGCCAGCAGCACCCGTTACCCCGGGACACAGGATATGTTTAGTATTGGTGTAGCTTTCTTT. Its translation is CASSTRYPGTQDMFSIGVAFF.

V and J are TRBV19 and TRBJ1-6; TRBD1 aligns across 8 bases. The CDR3 is made up of 14 amino acids. The V segment lost 10 bases and the J segment 5 bases; nucleotides outside the gene matches: 7. From germline, CDR1 is LNHDA and CDR2 SQIVND (reference sequence). CDR3 amino acids: CATRTGSDNSPLHF. CDR3 nucleotides: TGTGCCACCAGGACAGGGTCGGATAATTCACCCCTCCACTTT.